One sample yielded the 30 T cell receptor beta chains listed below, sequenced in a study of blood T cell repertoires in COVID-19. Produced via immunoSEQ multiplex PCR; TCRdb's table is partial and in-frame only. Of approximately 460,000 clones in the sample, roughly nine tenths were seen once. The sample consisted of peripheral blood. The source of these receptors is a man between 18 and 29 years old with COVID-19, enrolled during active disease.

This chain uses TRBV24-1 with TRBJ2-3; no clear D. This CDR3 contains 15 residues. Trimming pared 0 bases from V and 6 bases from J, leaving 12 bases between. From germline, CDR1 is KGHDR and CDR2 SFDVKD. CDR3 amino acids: CATSDLTVPPDTQYF. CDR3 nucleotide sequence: TGTGCCACCAGTGATTTGACGGTCCCACCTGATACGCAGTATTTT.

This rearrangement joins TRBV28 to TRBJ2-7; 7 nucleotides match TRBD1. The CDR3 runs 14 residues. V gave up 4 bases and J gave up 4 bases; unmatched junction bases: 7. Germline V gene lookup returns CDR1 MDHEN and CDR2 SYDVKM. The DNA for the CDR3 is TGTGCCAGCAGTTCCCCGGACAGGCCTTACGAGCAGTACTTC. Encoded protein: CASSSPDRPYEQYF.

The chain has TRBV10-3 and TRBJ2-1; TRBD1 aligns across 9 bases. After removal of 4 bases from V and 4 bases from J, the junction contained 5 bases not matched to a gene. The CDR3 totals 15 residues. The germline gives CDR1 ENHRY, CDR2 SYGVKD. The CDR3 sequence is CAISGGQGSYNEQFF. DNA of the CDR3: TGTGCCATCAGTGGAGGACAGGGGTCATACAATGAGCAGTTCTTC.

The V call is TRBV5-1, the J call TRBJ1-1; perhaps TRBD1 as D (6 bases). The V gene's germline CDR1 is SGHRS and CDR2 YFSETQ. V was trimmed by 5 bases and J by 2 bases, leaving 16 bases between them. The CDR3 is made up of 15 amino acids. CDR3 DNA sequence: TGCGCCAGCAGGCGGGAGGGGGTGGGTAACACTGAAGCTTTCTTT. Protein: CASRREGVGNTEAFF.

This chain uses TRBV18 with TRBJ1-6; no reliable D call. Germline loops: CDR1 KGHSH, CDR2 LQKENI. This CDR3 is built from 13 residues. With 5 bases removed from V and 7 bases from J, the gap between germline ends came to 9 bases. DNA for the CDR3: TGTGCCAGCTCAGAGAATCCAAATTCACCCCTCCACTTT. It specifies CASSENPNSPLHF.

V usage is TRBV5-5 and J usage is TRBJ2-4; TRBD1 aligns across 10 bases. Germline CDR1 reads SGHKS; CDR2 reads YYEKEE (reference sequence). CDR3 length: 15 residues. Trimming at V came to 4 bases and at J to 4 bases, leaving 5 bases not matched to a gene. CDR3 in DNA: TGTGCCAGCAGCCCGGGGACAGGGGTGAAAAACATTCAGTACTTC. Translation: CASSPGTGVKNIQYF. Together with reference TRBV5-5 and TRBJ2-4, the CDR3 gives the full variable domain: DAGVTQSPTHLIKTRGQQVTLRCSPISGHKSVSWYQQVLGQGPQFIFQYYEKEERGRGNFPDRFSARQFPNYSSELNVNALLLGDSALYLCASSPGTGVKNIQYFGAGTRLSVL.

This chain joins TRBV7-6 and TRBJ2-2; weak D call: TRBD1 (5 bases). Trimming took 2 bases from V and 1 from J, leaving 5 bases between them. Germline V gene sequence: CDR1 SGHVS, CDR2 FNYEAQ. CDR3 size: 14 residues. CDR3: CASSLQGNTGELFF. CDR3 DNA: TGTGCCAGCAGCTTACAGGGGAACACCGGGGAGCTGTTTTTT.

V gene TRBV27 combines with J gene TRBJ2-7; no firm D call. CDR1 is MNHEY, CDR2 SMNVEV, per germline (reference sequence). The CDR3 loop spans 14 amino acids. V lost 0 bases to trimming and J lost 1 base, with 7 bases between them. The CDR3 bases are TGTGCCAGCAGTTTATCGGGCCGTTCCTACGAGCAGTACTTC. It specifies CASSLSGRSYEQYF.

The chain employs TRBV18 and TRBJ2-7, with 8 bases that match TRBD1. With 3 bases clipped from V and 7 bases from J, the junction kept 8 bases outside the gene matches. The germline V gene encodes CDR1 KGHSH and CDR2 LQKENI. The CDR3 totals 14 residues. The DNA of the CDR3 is TGTGCCAGCTCACCCCGCGGACAGGGCTGGGAGCAGTACTTC. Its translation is CASSPRGQGWEQYF.

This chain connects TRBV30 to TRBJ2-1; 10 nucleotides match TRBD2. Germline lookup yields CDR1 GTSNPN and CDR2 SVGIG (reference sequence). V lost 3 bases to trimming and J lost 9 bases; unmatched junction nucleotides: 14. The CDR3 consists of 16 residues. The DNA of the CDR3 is TGTGCCTGGAGCGGTGGGTTGAGCGGGAGGGCCCGTGAGCAGTTCTTC. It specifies CAWSGGLSGRAREQFF.

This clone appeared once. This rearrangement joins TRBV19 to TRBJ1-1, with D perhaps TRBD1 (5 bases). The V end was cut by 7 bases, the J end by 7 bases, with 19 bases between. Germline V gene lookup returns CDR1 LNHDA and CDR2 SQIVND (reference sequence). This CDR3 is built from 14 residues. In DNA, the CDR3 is TGTGCCAGTAATTCGGAGTTATGGGACTTTGAAGCTTTCTTT. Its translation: CASNSELWDFEAFF.

The DNA of the CDR3 is TGTGCCAGCAGCGATAGGACTTGGACGGGGGGGAGGAATGAGCAGTTCTTC. Amino acids: CASSDRTWTGGRNEQFF. V usage is TRBV2 and J usage is TRBJ2-1; 8 bases are a match to TRBD2. Germline V gene lookup returns CDR1 SNHLY and CDR2 FYNNEI. The CDR3 length is 17 residues. The V and J ends lost 6 bases and 7 bases, in that order; junction bases with no gene match: 17.

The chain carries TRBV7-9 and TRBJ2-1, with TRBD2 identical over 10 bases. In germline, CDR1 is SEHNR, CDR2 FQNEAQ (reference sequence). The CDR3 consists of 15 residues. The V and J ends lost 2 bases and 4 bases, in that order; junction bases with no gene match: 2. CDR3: CASSLKAGGYNEQFF. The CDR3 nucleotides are TGTGCCAGCAGCTTAAAAGCGGGAGGGTACAATGAGCAGTTCTTC.

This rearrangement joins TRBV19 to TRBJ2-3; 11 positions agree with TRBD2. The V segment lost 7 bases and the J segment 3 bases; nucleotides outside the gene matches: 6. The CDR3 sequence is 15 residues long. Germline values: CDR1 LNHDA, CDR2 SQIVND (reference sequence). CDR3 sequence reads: CASTHLAGGTDTQYF. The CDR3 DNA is TGTGCCAGTACCCACTTAGCGGGAGGGACAGATACGCAGTATTTT.

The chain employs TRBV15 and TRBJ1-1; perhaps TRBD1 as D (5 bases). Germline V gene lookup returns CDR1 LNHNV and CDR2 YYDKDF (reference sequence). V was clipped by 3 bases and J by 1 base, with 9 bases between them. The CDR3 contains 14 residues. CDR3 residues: CATSRADTNTEAFF. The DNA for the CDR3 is TGTGCCACCAGCAGGGCGGACACGAACACTGAAGCTTTCTTT.

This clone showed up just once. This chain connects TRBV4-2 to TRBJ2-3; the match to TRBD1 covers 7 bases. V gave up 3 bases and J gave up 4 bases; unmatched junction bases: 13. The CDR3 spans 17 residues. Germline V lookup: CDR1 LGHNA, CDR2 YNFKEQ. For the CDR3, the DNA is TGTGCCAGCAGCCAGGTACAGGGGAACGGTAGGGCAGATACGCAGTATTTT. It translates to CASSQVQGNGRADTQYF.

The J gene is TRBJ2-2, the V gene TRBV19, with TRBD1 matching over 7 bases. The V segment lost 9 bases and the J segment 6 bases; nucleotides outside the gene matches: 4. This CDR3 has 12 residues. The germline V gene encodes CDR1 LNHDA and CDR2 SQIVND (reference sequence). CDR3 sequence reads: CASTGDPGELFF. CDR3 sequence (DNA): TGTGCCAGCACAGGGGACCCCGGGGAGCTGTTTTTT.

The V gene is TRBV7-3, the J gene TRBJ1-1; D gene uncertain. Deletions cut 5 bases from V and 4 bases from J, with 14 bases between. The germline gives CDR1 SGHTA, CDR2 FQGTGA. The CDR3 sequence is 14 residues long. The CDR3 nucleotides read TGTGCCAGCAGCCCCGGCAGTCCGGGCACTGAAGCTTTCTTT. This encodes CASSPGSPGTEAFF.

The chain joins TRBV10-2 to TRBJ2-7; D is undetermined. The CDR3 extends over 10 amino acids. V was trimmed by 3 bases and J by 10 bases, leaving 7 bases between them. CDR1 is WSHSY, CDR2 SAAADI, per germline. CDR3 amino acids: CASSDSTQYF. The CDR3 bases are TGCGCCAGCAGTGACTCCACACAGTACTTC.

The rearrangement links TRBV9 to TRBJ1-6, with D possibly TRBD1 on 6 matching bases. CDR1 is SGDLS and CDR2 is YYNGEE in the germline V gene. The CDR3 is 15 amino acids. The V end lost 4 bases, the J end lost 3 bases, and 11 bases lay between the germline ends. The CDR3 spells CASSYSDSYNSPLHF. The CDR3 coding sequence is TGTGCCAGCAGCTATTCGGACAGCTATAATTCACCCCTCCACTTT.

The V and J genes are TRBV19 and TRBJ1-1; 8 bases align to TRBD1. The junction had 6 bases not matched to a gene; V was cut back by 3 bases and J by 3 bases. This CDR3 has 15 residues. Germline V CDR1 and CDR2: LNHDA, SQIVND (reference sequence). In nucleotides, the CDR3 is TGTGCCAGTAGTATTTGGACAGGGATGGACACTGAAGCTTTCTTT. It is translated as CASSIWTGMDTEAFF.

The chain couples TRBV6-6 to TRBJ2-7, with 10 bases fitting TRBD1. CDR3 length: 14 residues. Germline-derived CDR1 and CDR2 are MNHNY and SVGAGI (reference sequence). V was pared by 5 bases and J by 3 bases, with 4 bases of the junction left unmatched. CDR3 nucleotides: TGTGCCAGCAGTCCGACAGGGGGCTACTACGAGCAGTACTTC. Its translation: CASSPTGGYYEQYF.

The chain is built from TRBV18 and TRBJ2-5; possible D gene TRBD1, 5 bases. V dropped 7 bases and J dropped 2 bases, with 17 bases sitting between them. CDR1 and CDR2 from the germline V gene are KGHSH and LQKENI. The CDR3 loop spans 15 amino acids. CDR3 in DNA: TGTGCCAGCTTAAAGGGGAATCCCCTTCAAGAGACCCAGTACTTC. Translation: CASLKGNPLQETQYF.

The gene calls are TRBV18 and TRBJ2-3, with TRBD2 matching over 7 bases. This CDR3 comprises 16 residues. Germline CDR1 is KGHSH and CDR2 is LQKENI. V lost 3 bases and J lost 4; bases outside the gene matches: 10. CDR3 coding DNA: TGTGCCAGCTCACCGAGGACGGGAGGAGAGTCAGATACGCAGTATTTT. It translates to CASSPRTGGESDTQYF.

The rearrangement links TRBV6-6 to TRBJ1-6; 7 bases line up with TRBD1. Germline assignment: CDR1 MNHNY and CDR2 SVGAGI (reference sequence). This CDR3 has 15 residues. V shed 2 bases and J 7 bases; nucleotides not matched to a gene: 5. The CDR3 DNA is TGTGCCAGCAGTTACGAAGGGACAGAAAATTCACCCCTCCACTTT. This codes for CASSYEGTENSPLHF.

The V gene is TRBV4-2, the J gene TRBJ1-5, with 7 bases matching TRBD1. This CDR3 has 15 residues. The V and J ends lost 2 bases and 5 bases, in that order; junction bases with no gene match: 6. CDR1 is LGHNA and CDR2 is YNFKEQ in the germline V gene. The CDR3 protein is CASSQFGQVDQPQHF. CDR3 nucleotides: TGTGCCAGCAGCCAATTCGGACAGGTTGATCAGCCCCAGCATTTT.

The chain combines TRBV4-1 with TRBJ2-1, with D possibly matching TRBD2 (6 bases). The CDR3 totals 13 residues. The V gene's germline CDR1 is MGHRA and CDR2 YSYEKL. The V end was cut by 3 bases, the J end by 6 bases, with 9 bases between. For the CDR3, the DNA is TGCGCCAGCAGCCAGGACTACCTCAATGAGCAGTTCTTC. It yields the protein CASSQDYLNEQFF.

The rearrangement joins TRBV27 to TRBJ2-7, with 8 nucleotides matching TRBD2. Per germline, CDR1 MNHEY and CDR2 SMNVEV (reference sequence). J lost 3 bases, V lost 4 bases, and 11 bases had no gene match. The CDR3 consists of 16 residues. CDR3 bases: TGTGCCAGCAGTTCCGCCGGGAGGGGGAACAACTACGAGCAGTACTTC. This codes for CASSSAGRGNNYEQYF.

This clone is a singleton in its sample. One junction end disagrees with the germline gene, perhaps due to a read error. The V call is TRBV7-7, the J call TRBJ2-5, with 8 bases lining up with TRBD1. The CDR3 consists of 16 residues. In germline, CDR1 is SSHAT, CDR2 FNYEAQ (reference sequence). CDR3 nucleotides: TGTGCTAGCAGCTTAGCTGGACAGGGTTCTATAGAGACCCAGTACTTC. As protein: CASSLAGQGSIETQYF.

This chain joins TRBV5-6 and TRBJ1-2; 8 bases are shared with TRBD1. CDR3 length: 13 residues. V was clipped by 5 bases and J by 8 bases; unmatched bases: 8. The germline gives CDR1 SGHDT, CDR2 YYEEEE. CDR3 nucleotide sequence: TGTGCCAGCAGATATCAGGGGGCGGAGGGCTACACCTTC. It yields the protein CASRYQGAEGYTF.